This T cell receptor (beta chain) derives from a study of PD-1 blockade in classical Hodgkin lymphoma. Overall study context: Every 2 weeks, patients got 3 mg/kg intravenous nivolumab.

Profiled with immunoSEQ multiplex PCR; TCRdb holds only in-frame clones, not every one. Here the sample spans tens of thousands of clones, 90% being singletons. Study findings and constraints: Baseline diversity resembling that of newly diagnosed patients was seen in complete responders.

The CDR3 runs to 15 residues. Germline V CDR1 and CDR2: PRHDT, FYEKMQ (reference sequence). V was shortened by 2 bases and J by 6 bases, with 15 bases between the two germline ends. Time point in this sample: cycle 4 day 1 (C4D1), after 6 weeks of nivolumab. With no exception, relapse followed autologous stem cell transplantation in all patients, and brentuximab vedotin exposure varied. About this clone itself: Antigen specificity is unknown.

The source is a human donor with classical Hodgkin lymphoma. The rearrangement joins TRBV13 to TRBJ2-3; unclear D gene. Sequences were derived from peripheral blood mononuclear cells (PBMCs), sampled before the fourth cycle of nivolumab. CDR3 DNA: TGTGCCAGCAGCTTACTCCGAGAGAGATCTGATACGCAGTATTTT. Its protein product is CASSLLRERSDTQYF.